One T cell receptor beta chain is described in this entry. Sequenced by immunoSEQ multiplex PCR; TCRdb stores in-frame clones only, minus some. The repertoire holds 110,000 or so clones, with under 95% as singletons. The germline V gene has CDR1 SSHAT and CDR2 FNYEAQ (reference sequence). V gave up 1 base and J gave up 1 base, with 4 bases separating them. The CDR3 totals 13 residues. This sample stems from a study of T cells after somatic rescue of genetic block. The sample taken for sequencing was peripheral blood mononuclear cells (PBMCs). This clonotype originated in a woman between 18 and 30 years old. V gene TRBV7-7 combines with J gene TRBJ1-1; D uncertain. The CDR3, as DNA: TGTGCCAGCAGCTTAGAACGGAACACTGAAGCTTTCTTT. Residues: CASSLERNTEAFF. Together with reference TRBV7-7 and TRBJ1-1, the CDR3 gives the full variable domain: GAGVSQSPRYKVTKRGQDVTLRCDPISSHATLYWYQQALGQGPEFLTYFNYEAQPDKSGLPSDRFSAERPEGSISTLTIQRTEQRDSAMYRCASSLERNTEAFFGQGTRLTVV.